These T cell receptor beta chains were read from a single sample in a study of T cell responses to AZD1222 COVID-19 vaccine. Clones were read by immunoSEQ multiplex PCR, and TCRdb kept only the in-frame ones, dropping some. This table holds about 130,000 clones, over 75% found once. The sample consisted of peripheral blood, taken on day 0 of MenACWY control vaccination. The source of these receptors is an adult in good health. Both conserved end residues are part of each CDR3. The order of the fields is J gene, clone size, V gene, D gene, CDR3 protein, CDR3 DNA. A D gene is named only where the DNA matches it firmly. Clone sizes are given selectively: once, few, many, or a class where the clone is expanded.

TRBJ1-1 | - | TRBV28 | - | CASRVVEAEAFF | TGTGCCAGCAGGGTTGTGGAGGCTGAAGCTTTCTTT
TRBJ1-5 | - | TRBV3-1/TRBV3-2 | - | CASSQRGGQPQHF | TGTGCCAGCAGCCAAAGAGGGGGTCAGCCCCAGCATTTT
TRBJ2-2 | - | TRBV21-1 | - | CASPSNTGELFF | TGTGCCAGCCCCTCGAACACCGGGGAGCTGTTTTTT
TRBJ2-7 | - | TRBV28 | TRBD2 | CASRAGGPHEQYF | TGTGCCAGCAGAGCGGGAGGGCCCCACGAGCAGTACTTC
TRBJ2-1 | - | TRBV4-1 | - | CASSQGDGSSYNEQFF | TGCGCCAGCAGCCAAGGAGACGGCAGCTCCTACAATGAGCAGTTCTTC
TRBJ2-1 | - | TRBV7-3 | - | CASSLSTDEQFF | TGTGCCAGCAGCCTTAGTACCGATGAGCAGTTCTTC
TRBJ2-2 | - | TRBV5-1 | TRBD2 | CASSFLAGVTGELFF | TGCGCCAGCAGCTTTTTAGCGGGAGTTACCGGGGAGCTGTTTTTT
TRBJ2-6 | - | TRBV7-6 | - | CASSPVSSGANVLTF | TGTGCCAGCAGCCCAGTGTCCTCTGGGGCCAACGTCCTGACTTTC
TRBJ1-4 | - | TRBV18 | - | CASSPPGDRISLFF | TGTGCCAGCTCACCACCGGGAGACCGGATTAGTCTGTTTTTT
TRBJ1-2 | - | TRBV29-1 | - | CSVFDRSRVNGYTF | TGCAGCGTTTTTGACAGATCCCGAGTGAATGGCTACACCTTC
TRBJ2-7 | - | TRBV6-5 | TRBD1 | CASSYTGTGAYEQYF | TGTGCCAGCAGTTACACCGGGACAGGGGCCTACGAGCAGTACTTC
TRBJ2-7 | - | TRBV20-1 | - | CSASSRGVKNEQYF | TGCAGTGCTAGTAGCAGGGGCGTAAAGAACGAGCAGTACTTC
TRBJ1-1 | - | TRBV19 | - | CASSTPPGAGMNTEAFF | TGTGCCAGTAGTACGCCCCCGGGGGCGGGAATGAACACTGAAGCTTTCTTT
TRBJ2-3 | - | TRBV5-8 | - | CASSSWRRLRSTDTQYF | TGTGCCAGCAGCTCATGGAGGCGGTTGCGTAGCACAGATACGCAGTATTTT
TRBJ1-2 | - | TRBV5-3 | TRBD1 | CARSWGILDRQCGYTF | TGTGCCAGAAGCTGGGGGATTTTGGACAGGCAATGCGGCTACACCTTC
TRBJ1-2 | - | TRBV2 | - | CASSDVGEGYGYTF | TGTGCCAGCAGTGACGTAGGAGAAGGGTATGGCTACACCTTC
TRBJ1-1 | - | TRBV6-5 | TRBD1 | CASAWTGNTEAFF | TGTGCCAGCGCCTGGACAGGGAACACTGAAGCTTTCTTT
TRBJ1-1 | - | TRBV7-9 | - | CASSSLRRGTEAFF | TGTGCCAGCAGCTCACTTAGGCGGGGCACTGAAGCTTTCTTT
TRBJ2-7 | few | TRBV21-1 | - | CASSAAGGGHAYEQYF | TGTGCCAGCAGCGCCGCCGGGGGGGGACACGCCTACGAGCAGTACTTC
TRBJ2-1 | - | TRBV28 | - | CASEGTPNNEQFF | TGTGCCAGCGAGGGCACCCCAAACAATGAGCAGTTCTTC
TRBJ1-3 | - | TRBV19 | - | CASQTGFSGNTIYF | TGTGCCAGTCAGACAGGATTCTCTGGAAACACCATATATTTT
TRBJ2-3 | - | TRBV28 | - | CASSSGSSTDTQYF | TGTGCCAGCAGTTCCGGCTCTAGCACAGATACGCAGTATTTT
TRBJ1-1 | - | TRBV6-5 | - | CASKTQLNTEAFF | TGTGCCAGCAAGACTCAACTGAACACTGAAGCTTTCTTT
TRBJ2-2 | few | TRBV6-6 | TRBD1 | CASSLDRRPGGELFF | TGTGCCAGCAGCCTGGACAGGCGGCCCGGCGGGGAGCTGTTTTTT
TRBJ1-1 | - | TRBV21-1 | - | CASSRTRDLDGGRSEAFF | TGTGCCAGCAGCAGAACCCGGGACCTAGATGGGGGGAGGTCGGAAGCTTTCTTT
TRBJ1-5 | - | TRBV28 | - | CASSLGGAESQPQHF | TGTGCCAGCAGTTTGGGAGGGGCGGAAAGTCAGCCCCAGCATTTT